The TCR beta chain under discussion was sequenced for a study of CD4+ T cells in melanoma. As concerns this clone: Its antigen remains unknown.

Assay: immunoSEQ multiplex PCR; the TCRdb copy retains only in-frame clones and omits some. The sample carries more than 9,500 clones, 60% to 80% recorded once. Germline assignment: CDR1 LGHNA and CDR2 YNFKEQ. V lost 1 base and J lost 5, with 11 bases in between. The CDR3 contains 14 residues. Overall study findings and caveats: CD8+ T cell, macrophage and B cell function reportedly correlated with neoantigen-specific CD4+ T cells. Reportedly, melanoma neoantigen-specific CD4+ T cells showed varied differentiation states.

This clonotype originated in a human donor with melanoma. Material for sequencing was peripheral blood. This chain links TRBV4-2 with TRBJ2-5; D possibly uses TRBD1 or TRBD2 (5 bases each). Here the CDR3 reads CASSQGKWGETQYF. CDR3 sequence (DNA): TGTGCCAGCAGCCAAGGGAAGTGGGGGGAGACCCAGTACTTC.